The clone carrying this TCR beta chain was picked up a small number of times. This entry comes from a study of blood T cell repertoires in COVID-19. For the study at large: The study drew acute and convalescent COVID-19 samples from the United States, Italy and Spain.

This CDR3 is 17 amino acids long. The germline CDR1 and CDR2 sequences are SNHLY and FYNNEI. V was cut by 3 bases and J by 0 bases, with 15 bases left in between. The participants were between 18 and 89 years old and came from some 23 US areas. In the original analysis: From reference gene primer amplification, estimates of nucleated cell counts were derived. Assay: immunoSEQ multiplex PCR; the TCRdb copy retains only in-frame clones and omits some. V, J and clone size are those of that table, while D and trimming were read from the DNA. Of about 180,000 clones listed, around 90% are singletons. V usage is TRBV2 and J usage is TRBJ1-3; a weak D match, TRBD1 (6 bases). This clonotype was obtained from a woman aged 18-29 years who had recovered from COVID-19. Input material: PBMCs or T cells enriched from blood (not recorded which). Here the CDR3 DNA reads TGTGCCAGCAGTGAGACCCCGGGACACCTCTCTGGAAACACCATATATTTT. Its translation is CASSETPGHLSGNTIYF.